This TCR beta chain is from a study of T cell changes during pregnancy in multiple sclerosis (dated by TCRdb to between 2018 and 2020). For the study in its entirety: In women with multiple sclerosis, the researchers looked at how the T cell repertoire shifted as pregnancy progressed.

Concerning this clone itself: Its antigen specificity is not known. Per-base qualities were not stored, and no clone one base away is much larger.

Its CDR3 holds 14 amino acids, cysteine through phenylalanine. Of all the DNA, just the CDR3 is kept, 42 bases in frame from base 1. From a lookup of the germline V gene, CDR1 and CDR2 are SGHTA and FQGNSA. At the junction V is shortened by 5 bases and J by 0 bases, with 10 bases in between. Libraries were prepared through the immunoSEQ multiplex PCR assay. Not all clones reach the TCRdb copy of this immuneACCESS table, which keeps in-frame sequences only. Checked studies attribute under half of the gap to unresolved V genes and leave the rest unexplained. The sample data list 25,000 to 35,000 clones, and approximately 92% of these were observed just once. The top ten constitute approximately 0.77% of the sample.

The sequence is built from TRBV7-2 and TRBJ1-2; no D segment can be confidently identified. The sequence was collected from a female donor with multiple sclerosis, enrolled in a pregnancy study. The sample in question was CD4+ T cells from peripheral blood mononuclear cells, obtained in the second trimester of pregnancy. The nucleotide sequence is given as TGTGCCAGCAGCCCCGGGATCGCTAACTATGGCTACACCTTC. It translates to CASSPGIANYGYTF.